A single sample is the source of the 8 T cell receptor beta chains below, sequenced in a study of vaccination effects on CD4 cells after COVID-19 (dated by TCRdb to between 2022 and 2023). These TCRs are of unknown antigen specificity. The ViraFEST assay stimulated PBMC with viral peptide pools and then used TCR sequencing to identify antigen-specific CD4+ T cell clonotypes by expansion. After approximately 11 days of culture, CD4+ T cells were isolated with the EasySep CD4+ T cell isolation kit. Each participant got two doses of an mRNA SARS-CoV-2 vaccine, either BNT162b2 or mRNA-1273. Library construction relied on the immunoSEQ multiplex PCR assay. What TCRdb holds here is the immuneACCESS table cut down to in-frame rearrangements. Part of the clones is not present; checked against another copy, under half of the missing clones reflect an unresolved V gene, and the others are unexplained. The sample contains 25,000 to 30,000 clones, roughly 70% of them found a single time. 10% of the sample goes to the ten largest clones.

Material: CD4+ T cells from PBMCs cultured with HCoV-NL63 spike peptides, obtained after COVID-19 vaccination. Taken with the paper, the label for cell subset or site translates to: HCoV-NL63 spike overlapping peptide pool stimulation. These receptors all stem from a human donor who received a COVID-19 vaccine.

The V call is TRBV6-5, the J call TRBJ2-7, with 8 bases matching TRBD1. Per germline, CDR1 MNHEY and CDR2 SVGAGI. There are 15 residues in the CDR3. V shed 6 bases and J 4 bases; nucleotides not matched to a gene: 11. CDR3 coding DNA: TGTGCCAGCAGGGCAGGGGGCGCGGGGTCTTACGAGCAGTACTTC. Protein sequence: CASRAGGAGSYEQYF.

CDR3 loop: CASRSLAGGHYEQYF. DNA of the CDR3: TGTGCCAGCAGATCACTAGCGGGAGGGCACTACGAGCAGTACTTC. This sequence joins TRBV6-5 and TRBJ2-7, with 13 positions matching TRBD2. Unmatched junction bases numbered 5, after V lost 6 bases and J lost 3 bases. Germline V gives CDR1 MNHEY, CDR2 SVGAGI. This CDR3 comprises 15 residues.

The chain employs TRBV5-1 and TRBJ1-4; a possible D gene is TRBD1 (6 bases). This CDR3 has 15 residues. Deletions cut 0 bases from V and 2 bases from J, with 8 bases between. CDR1 and CDR2 (germline): SGHRS, YFSETQ. CDR3 amino acids: CASSLDQGTNEKLFF. Here the CDR3 DNA reads TGCGCCAGCAGCTTGGACCAGGGGACTAATGAAAAACTGTTTTTT.

This chain's CDR3 is CASSGTLNANNEQFF. The CDR3 coding sequence is TGTGCCAGTTCCGGGACTCTTAATGCCAACAATGAGCAGTTCTTC. The chain links TRBV3-1 (or the pseudogene TRBV3-2) to TRBJ2-1; a possible D gene is TRBD2 (6 bases). This CDR3 comprises 15 residues. CDR1 and CDR2 from the germline V gene are LGHDT and YNNKEL (reference sequence). V was pared by 9 bases and J by 5 bases, with 20 bases between.

This clone came up many times. The rearrangement uses TRBV19 and TRBJ2-1, with 8 bases lining up with TRBD2. V shed 5 bases and J 13 bases; nucleotides not matched to a gene: 16. Germline V gives CDR1 LNHDA, CDR2 SQIVND (reference sequence). The CDR3 has 15 residues. The CDR3 protein is CASSSSGRKLLEQFF. CDR3 DNA: TGTGCCAGTAGTTCGAGCGGGAGAAAACTCCTGGAACAGTTCTTC.

The V call is TRBV6-6, the J call TRBJ1-5; the match to TRBD1 covers 8 bases. From germline, CDR1 is MNHNY and CDR2 SVGAGI (reference sequence). V lost 2 bases to trimming and J lost 5 bases; unmatched junction nucleotides: 5. The CDR3 has 15 residues. For the CDR3, the DNA is TGTGCCAGCAGTTACATTGGACAGGGTGATCAGCCCCAGCATTTT. Its translation is CASSYIGQGDQPQHF.

The sample holds a few counts of this clone. The chain combines TRBV11-3 with TRBJ2-1; 8 bases are a match to TRBD2. This CDR3 is 13 amino acids long. With 3 bases clipped from V and 7 bases from J, the junction kept 2 bases outside the gene matches. From germline, CDR1 is SGHNT and CDR2 YENEEA. The CDR3 loop reads CASSFGGVNEQFF. As DNA, the CDR3 is TGTGCCAGCAGCTTCGGGGGGGTGAATGAGCAGTTCTTC.

The chain links TRBV7-6 to TRBJ1-2; TRBD1 matches 7 bases. Looked up from germline, CDR1 is SGHVS and CDR2 is FNYEAQ. The V segment lost 3 bases and the J segment 4 bases; nucleotides outside the gene matches: 8. The CDR3 has 15 residues. The CDR3 is CASSLGMGQSYGYTF. As DNA, the CDR3 is TGTGCCAGCAGCTTGGGAATGGGACAGAGCTATGGCTACACCTTC.